This TCR beta chain was captured by sequencing in a study of T cells after yellow fever vaccination. General study findings and limits: Re-detected after boosting: most primary clones, 96% of CD4 and roughly 88% of CD8.

The V and J ends lost 7 bases and 0 bases respectively, with 15 bases between them. The CDR3 runs to 15 residues. This clonotype was picked up many times. Its antigen is unknown. Each CDR3 protein gets one entry after TCRdb re-called the 5' RACE reads with MiXCR. The data contain 250,000 to 400,000 distinct CDR3 sequences, roughly 4.3% of them singletons. The TCR was taken from a man younger than 35 who received the YFV17D yellow fever vaccine. Source: PBMCs, taken 15 days after the yellow fever booster vaccination. J is TRBJ2-5 and V is TRBV12-3 or TRBV12-4; D not resolved. This chain's CDR3 is CASTVGGSYQETQYF. The DNA of the CDR3 is TGTGCCAGCACCGTGGGCGGCTCATACCAAGAGACCCAGTACTTC.